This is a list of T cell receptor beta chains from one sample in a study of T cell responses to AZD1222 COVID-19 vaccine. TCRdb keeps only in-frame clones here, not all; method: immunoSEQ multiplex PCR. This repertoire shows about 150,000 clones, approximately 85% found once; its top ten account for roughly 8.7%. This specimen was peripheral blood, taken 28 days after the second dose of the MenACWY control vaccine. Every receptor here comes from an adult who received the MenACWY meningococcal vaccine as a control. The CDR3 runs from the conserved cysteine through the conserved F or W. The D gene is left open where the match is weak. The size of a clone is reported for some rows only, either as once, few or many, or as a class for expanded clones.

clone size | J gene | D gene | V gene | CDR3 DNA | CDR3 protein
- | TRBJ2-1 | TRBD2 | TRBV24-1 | TGTGCCACCAGTGATTGGACTAGCGGGACCTACAATGAGCAGTTCTTC | CATSDWTSGTYNEQFF
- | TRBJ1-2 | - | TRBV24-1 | TGTGCCACCAGTGACGCCGGGAGAGAGAAAGGCTACACCTTC | CATSDAGREKGYTF
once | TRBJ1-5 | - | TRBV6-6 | TGTGCCAGCAGTCTCGTCCCAGGGAGGTCTGATCAGCCCCAGCATTTT | CASSLVPGRSDQPQHF
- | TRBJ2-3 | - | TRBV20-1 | TGCAGTGCCGGAGGCGGAGATACGCAGTATTTT | CSAGGGDTQYF
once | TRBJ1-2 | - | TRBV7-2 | TGTGCCAGCAGCTCCCACCTACAGCTTTTAAACTATGGCTACACCTTC | CASSSHLQLLNYGYTF
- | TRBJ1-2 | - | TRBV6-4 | TGTGCCAGCAGTGACTGGGGGGCTGCCATCTATGGCTACACCTTC | CASSDWGAAIYGYTF
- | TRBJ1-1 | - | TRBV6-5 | TGTGCCAGCAGTTGGGGGCGGGACACTGAAGCTTTCTTT | CASSWGRDTEAFF
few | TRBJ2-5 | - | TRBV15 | TGTGCCACCAGCTTAGGGCCGCTCGGGAAGACCCAGTACTTC | CATSLGPLGKTQYF
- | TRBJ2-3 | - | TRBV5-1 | TGCGCCAGCAGCTCACAGGGCCCCAGCACAGATACGCAGTATTTT | CASSSQGPSTDTQYF
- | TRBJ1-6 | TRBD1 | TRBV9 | TGTGCCAGCAGCCCCCGAGGACAGGGAGGGGACTCACCCCTCCACTTT | CASSPRGQGGDSPLHF
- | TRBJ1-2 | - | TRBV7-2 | TGTGCCAGCACCCTGGGGGAGGTTTATGGCTACACCTTC | CASTLGEVYGYTF
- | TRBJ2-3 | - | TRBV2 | TGTGCCAGCAGTGAAAGTTTCGGGGGTACGCAGTATTTT | CASSESFGGTQYF
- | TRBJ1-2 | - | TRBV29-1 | TGCAGCGTCGACTCTAACTATGGCTACACCTTC | CSVDSNYGYTF
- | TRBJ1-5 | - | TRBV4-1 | TGCGCCAGCAGCCAAGTAGGGGACGATCAGCCCCAGCATTTT | CASSQVGDDQPQHF
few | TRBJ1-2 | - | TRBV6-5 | TGTGCCAGCAGTCGTCCTTCAATGGGGGACTATGGCTACACCTTC | CASSRPSMGDYGYTF
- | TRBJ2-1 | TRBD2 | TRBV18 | TGTGCCAGCTCAGGACAGCTAGCGGGAATTAACAATGAGCAGTTCTTC | CASSGQLAGINNEQFF
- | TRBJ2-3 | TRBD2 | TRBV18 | TGTGCCAGCTCACCTGGAGCGGGAGGGTTCACAGATACGCAGTATTTT | CASSPGAGGFTDTQYF
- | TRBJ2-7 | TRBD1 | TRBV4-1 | TGCGCCAGCAGCCAACCGGGACAGGGTGAATACGAGCAGTACTTC | CASSQPGQGEYEQYF
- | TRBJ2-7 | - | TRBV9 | TGTGCCAGCAGCGTAGGCCCCGGACAATCCTACGAGCAGTACTTC | CASSVGPGQSYEQYF
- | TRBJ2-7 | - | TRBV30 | TGTGCCTGGACCCCAGGGGTTATGGTAGCGCGAAACTACGAGCAGTACTTC | CAWTPGVMVARNYEQYF
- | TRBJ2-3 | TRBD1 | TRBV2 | TGTGCCAGCAGTGGGACAGGGAGTCCAGATACGCAGTATTTT | CASSGTGSPDTQYF
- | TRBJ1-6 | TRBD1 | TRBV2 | TGTGCCAGCAGTCAACAGGGGGCTGTTAATTCACCCCTCCACTTT | CASSQQGAVNSPLHF
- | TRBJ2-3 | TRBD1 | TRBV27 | TGTGCCAGCACCCTGGACAGGTACACAGATACGCAGTATTTT | CASTLDRYTDTQYF
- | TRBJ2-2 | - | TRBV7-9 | TGTGCCAGCAGCCCATATAAGGGTCCCGGGGAGCTGTTTTTT | CASSPYKGPGELFF
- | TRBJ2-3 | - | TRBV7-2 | TGTGCCAGCAGCGGATGGGATACGCAGTATTTT | CASSGWDTQYF
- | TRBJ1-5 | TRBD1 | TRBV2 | TGTGCCAGCAGTGAATCGGCCGGGACAGGTCCGCCCCAGCATTTT | CASSESAGTGPPQHF
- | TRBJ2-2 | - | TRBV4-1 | TGCGCCAGCAGGGGGGGACAGTTCGACGGGGAGCTGTTTTTT | CASRGGQFDGELFF
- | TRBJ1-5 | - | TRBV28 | TGTGCCAGCAGTCCCGCCCCCTATAGCAATCAGCCCCAGCATTTT | CASSPAPYSNQPQHF
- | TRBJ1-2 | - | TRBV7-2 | TGTGCCAGCAGTTCAATGGGTGTGTCGGGGGGCTACACCTTC | CASSSMGVSGGYTF
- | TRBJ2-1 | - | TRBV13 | TGTGCCAGCAGCTCGCTACAAAATGAGCAGTTCTTC | CASSSLQNEQFF
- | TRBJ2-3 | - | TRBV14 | TGTGCCAGCAGCCAAGATTGGGCCCTCGTGACAGATACGCAGTATTTT | CASSQDWALVTDTQYF
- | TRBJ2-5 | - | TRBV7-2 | TGTGCCAGCAGCTTAGGGATATCCCGGGGCCAAGAGACCCAGTACTTC | CASSLGISRGQETQYF
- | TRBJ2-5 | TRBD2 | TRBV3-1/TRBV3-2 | TGTGCCATCTCAAACCGGGGGGGCGATGAGACCCAGTACTTC | CAISNRGGDETQYF
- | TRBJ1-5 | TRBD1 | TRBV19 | TGTGCCAGTCAATCCAGGGGGCGAAGCAATCAGCCCCAGCATTTT | CASQSRGRSNQPQHF
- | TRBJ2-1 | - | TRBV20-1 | TGCAGTGCGGAGAGGTACAATGAGCAGTTCTTC | CSAERYNEQFF